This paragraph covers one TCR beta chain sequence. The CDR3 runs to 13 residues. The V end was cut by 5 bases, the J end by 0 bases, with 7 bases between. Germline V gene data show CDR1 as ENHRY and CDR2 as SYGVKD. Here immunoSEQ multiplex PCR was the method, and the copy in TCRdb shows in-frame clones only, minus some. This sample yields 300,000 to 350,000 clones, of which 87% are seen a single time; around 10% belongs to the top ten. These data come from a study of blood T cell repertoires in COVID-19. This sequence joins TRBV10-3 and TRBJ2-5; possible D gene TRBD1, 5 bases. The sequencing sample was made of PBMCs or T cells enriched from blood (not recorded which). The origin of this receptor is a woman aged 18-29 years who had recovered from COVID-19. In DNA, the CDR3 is TGTGCCATCAGTACAGGTTACCAAGAGACCCAGTACTTC. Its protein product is CAISTGYQETQYF.